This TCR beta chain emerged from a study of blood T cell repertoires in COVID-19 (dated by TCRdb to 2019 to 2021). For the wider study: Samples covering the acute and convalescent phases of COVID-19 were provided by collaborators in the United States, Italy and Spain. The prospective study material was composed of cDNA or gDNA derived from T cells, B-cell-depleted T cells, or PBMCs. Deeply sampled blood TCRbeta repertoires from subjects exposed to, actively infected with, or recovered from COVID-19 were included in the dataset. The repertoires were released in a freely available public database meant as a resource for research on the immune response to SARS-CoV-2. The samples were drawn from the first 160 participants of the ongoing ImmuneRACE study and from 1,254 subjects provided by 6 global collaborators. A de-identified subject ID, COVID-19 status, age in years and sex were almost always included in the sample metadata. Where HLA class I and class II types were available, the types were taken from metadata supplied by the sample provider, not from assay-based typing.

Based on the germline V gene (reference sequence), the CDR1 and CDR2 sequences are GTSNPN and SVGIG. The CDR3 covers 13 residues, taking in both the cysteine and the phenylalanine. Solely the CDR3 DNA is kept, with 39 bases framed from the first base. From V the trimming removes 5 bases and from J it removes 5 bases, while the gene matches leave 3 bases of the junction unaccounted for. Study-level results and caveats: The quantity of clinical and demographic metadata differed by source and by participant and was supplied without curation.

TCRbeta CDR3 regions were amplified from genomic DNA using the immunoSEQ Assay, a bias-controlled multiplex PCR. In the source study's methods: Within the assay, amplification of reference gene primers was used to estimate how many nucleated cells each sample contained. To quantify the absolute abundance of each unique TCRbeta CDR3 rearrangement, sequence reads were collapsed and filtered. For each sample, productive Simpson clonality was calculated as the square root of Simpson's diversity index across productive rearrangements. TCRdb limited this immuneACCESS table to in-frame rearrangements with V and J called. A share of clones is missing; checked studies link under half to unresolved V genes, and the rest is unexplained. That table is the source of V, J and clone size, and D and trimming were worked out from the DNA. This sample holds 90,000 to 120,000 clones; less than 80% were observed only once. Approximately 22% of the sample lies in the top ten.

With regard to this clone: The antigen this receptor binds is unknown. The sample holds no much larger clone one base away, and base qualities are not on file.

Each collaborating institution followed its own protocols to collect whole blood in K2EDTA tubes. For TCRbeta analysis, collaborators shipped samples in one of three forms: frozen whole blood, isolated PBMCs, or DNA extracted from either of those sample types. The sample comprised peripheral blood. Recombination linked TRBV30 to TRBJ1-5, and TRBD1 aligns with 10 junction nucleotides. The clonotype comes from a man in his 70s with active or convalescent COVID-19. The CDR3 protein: CAWGDRGHQPQHF. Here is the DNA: TGTGCCTGGGGGGACAGGGGACATCAGCCCCAGCATTTT. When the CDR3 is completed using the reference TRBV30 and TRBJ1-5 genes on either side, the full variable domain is SQTIHQWPATLVQPVGSPLSLECTVEGTSNPNLYWYRQAAGRGLQLLFYSVGIGQISSEVPQNLSASRPQDRQFILSSKKLLLSDSGFYLCAWGDRGHQPQHFGDGTRLSIL.